Following are 8 T cell receptor beta chains from one sample sequenced in a study of cytomegalovirus exposure and HLA in healthy donors. Measured with immunoSEQ multiplex PCR; TCRdb has only the in-frame clones, and not every one. The top ten hold roughly 15% of the sample, which has 45,000 to 65,000 clones, 89% seen once. The sequenced material came from PBMCs. All receptors come from a woman under 30 in good health and CMV-seronegative.

This chain uses TRBV4-2 with TRBJ2-1; 11 bases are shared with TRBD2. The CDR3 loop spans 16 amino acids. After removal of 3 bases from V and 7 bases from J, the junction contained 8 bases not matched to a gene. Germline-derived CDR1 and CDR2 are LGHNA and YNFKEQ. CDR3 loop: CASSHYPGLAENEQFF. The DNA for the CDR3 is TGTGCCAGCAGCCACTATCCGGGACTAGCGGAAAATGAGCAGTTCTTC.

This clone was recorded once. The chain employs TRBV2 and TRBJ1-1; possibly TRBD1 for D (6 bases). Per the germline V gene, CDR1 is SNHLY and CDR2 is FYNNEI. V lost 7 bases and J 3 bases, leaving 15 bases between the germline ends. The CDR3 length is 14 residues. Written as DNA, the CDR3 is TGTGCCAGCATCCGGGACACCATTGACACTGAAGCTTTCTTT. Protein product: CASIRDTIDTEAFF.

V and J are TRBV10-3 and TRBJ2-2; D gene unclear. The V gene lost 4 bases and the J gene lost 0 bases, with 6 bases spanning the gap. Germline lookup yields CDR1 ENHRY and CDR2 SYGVKD. This CDR3 comprises 14 residues. The CDR3 coding sequence is TGTGCCATCAGTGGTCTACCGAACACCGGGGAGCTGTTTTTT. It yields the protein CAISGLPNTGELFF.

The genes are TRBV7-3 and TRBJ2-3, with 9 bases matching TRBD2. The germline V gene has CDR1 SGHTA and CDR2 FQGTGA. Unmatched junction bases numbered 0, after V lost 5 bases and J lost 0 bases. This CDR3 contains 14 residues. CDR3 sequence (DNA): TGTGCCAGCAGCCTAGCGGGGAGCACAGATACGCAGTATTTT. It encodes CASSLAGSTDTQYF.

The chain has TRBV13 and TRBJ2-3; unclear D gene. Trimming cost V 6 bases and J 0 bases, with 16 bases left between them. The CDR3 runs to 16 residues. The germline CDR1 and CDR2 sequences are PRHDT and FYEKMQ (reference sequence). CDR3 nucleotides: TGTGCCAGCAGTCCTCTCGACTCGGCTAGCACAGATACGCAGTATTTT. Amino acid sequence: CASSPLDSASTDTQYF.

The gene calls are TRBV11-1 and TRBJ1-1; D unresolved. Germline V gene sequence: CDR1 SGHAT, CDR2 FQDESV (reference sequence). CDR3 size: 18 residues. Trimming cost V 1 base and J 4 bases, with 22 bases left between them. The CDR3 DNA reads TGTGCCAGCAGCTTAGATGGCAGCGGGAAAAGCCGGGCCACTGAAGCTTTCTTT. Translation gives CASSLDGSGKSRATEAFF.

In this sample, this clone turned up a few times. The V and J genes are TRBV7-2 and TRBJ1-2; tentatively, D is TRBD1 (6 bases). V shed 4 bases and J shed 3 bases, with 18 bases lying between them. This CDR3 comprises 16 residues. In germline, CDR1 is SGHTA, CDR2 FQGNSA. CDR3 sequence: CASSSYRDGPYYGYTF. The CDR3 region has the DNA TGTGCCAGCAGCTCGTACAGGGACGGTCCCTACTATGGCTACACCTTC.

The chain employs TRBV27 and TRBJ1-5, with D possibly TRBD1 on 6 matching bases. The length of the CDR3 is 16 residues. V shed 4 bases and J shed 0 bases, with 13 bases lying between them. Germline-derived CDR1 and CDR2 are MNHEY and SMNVEV (reference sequence). Written as DNA, the CDR3 is TGTGCCAGCAGTTCTACAGGGTTTTATAGCAATCAGCCCCAGCATTTT. It is translated as CASSSTGFYSNQPQHF.